The 7 T cell receptor beta chains below all came from one sample that was sequenced in a study of graft-versus-host responses after intestinal transplantation. These receptors have no identified antigens. Using immunoSEQ multiplex PCR, the repertoire was profiled, and TCRdb retains in-frame clones only, with some absent. The table records around 110,000 clones, over 75% of them present only once. Sequenced material: unstimulated CD4+ T cells sorted from spleen or lymph node cells, taken before intestinal transplant. The receptors come from a human donor who received an intestinal transplant.

This clone was seen once. One end of the junction varies from germline; a read error may be responsible. The chain has TRBV7-2 and TRBJ2-1; the match to TRBD2 covers 14 bases. The CDR3 has 15 amino acids. In germline, CDR1 is SGHTA, CDR2 FQGNSA. The CDR3 DNA follows: TGTGCCAGCAGCTTAAACCGACTAGCGGGAGGGCCAGTCGTCTTC. It yields the protein CASSLNRLAGGPVVF.

V and J are TRBV7-2 and TRBJ1-2, with a tentative D call TRBD1 (5 bases). From germline, CDR1 is SGHTA and CDR2 FQGNSA. The CDR3 runs to 19 residues. The V end lost 2 bases, the J end lost 3 bases, and 25 bases lay between the germline ends. CDR3 residues: CASSLFFRDSPKGHYGYTF. The CDR3 DNA follows: TGTGCCAGCAGCTTATTTTTCCGGGACTCGCCAAAGGGGCACTATGGCTACACCTTC. The full variable domain, completed using reference TRBV7-2 and TRBJ1-2, is GAGVSQSPSNKVTEKGKDVELRCDPISGHTALYWYRQSLGQGLEFLIYFQGNSAPDKSGLPSDRFSAERTGGSVSTLTIQRTQQEDSAVYLCASSLFFRDSPKGHYGYTFGSGTRLTVV.

V is TRBV5-6 and J is TRBJ1-2; 9 bases are shared with TRBD1. The CDR3 sequence is 16 residues long. J gave up 7 bases and V 4 bases, and 14 bases lay outside the gene matches. The germline V gene has CDR1 SGHDT and CDR2 YYEEEE. The CDR3 sequence: CASSLIPPGQGPGYTF. Written as DNA, the CDR3 is TGTGCCAGCAGCCTCATTCCGCCGGGACAGGGACCTGGCTACACCTTC.

The rearrangement links TRBV2 to TRBJ1-5; 10 nucleotides agree with TRBD1. V lost 7 bases and J lost 1; bases outside the gene matches: 4. CDR3 length: 15 amino acids. Germline CDR1 SNHLY, CDR2 FYNNEI. CDR3 sequence: CASTKGQGSNQPQHF. The CDR3 DNA reads TGTGCCAGCACCAAGGGACAGGGGAGCAATCAGCCCCAGCATTTT.

This chain connects TRBV30 to TRBJ1-5, with a tentative D call TRBD1 (6 bases). Germline V lookup: CDR1 GTSNPN, CDR2 SVGIG (reference sequence). The CDR3 is 14 residues long. V shed 3 bases and J shed 0 bases, with 9 bases lying between them. CDR3 DNA: TGTGCCTGGAGCGGGACAAATAGCAATCAGCCCCAGCATTTT. Its translation: CAWSGTNSNQPQHF.

V and J are TRBV7-2 and TRBJ2-2; D remains unclear. Germline CDR1 reads SGHTA; CDR2 reads FQGNSA. V lost 3 bases and J 2 bases, leaving 4 bases between the germline ends. The CDR3 is made up of 13 amino acids. The CDR3 DNA follows: TGTGCCAGCAGCTTTCTAAACACCGGGGAGCTGTTTTTT. Translated, it gives CASSFLNTGELFF.

The chain links TRBV11-2 to TRBJ2-7; 13 positions agree with TRBD2. Germline-derived CDR1 and CDR2 are SGHAT and FQNNGV. J lost 3 bases, V lost 1 base, and 9 bases had no gene match. This CDR3 spans 18 amino acids. The CDR3 loop reads CASSLVRWTSGRNYEQYF. The CDR3 DNA is TGTGCCAGCAGCTTAGTTAGGTGGACTAGCGGGAGAAACTACGAGCAGTACTTC.